Below, 10 T cell receptor beta chains from the same sample are listed, as sequenced in a study of cytomegalovirus exposure and HLA in healthy donors. Primers: 60 Vbeta forward and 13 Jbeta reverse. The assay was immunoSEQ multiplex PCR, and TCRdb's table has in-frame clones only and misses some. Here the sample spans 150,000 to 200,000 clones, approximately 80% being singletons. The specimen was PBMCs. Source of these receptors: a woman in her 40s in good health and CMV-seronegative.

This chain uses TRBV25-1 with TRBJ1-2; a possible D gene is TRBD1 (5 bases). This CDR3 comprises 11 residues. Per the germline V gene, CDR1 is MGHDK and CDR2 is SYGVNS. V was trimmed by 6 bases and J by 5 bases, leaving 7 bases between them. The CDR3 loop reads CASRDIYGYTF. The CDR3 DNA follows: TGTGCCAGCAGGGACATTTATGGCTACACCTTC.

The J gene is TRBJ2-5, the V gene TRBV9, with D possibly TRBD2 on 7 matching bases. Germline lookup yields CDR1 SGDLS and CDR2 YYNGEE. The CDR3 loop spans 14 amino acids. V was cut by 4 bases and J by 5 bases, with 15 bases left in between. CDR3 in amino acids: CASSLGGGKETQYF. The CDR3 coding sequence is TGTGCCAGCAGCTTAGGGGGGGGGAAGGAGACCCAGTACTTC.

This clone was detected only a few times. The V and J genes are TRBV9 and TRBJ2-2; the match to TRBD1 covers 7 bases. The CDR3 extends over 15 amino acids. The J segment lost 4 bases and the V segment lost 4 bases, leaving 7 bases of the junction unmatched. The V gene's germline CDR1 is SGDLS and CDR2 YYNGEE. The CDR3 DNA reads TGTGCCAGCAGCTTTCAGGGGGAGAGCACCGGGGAGCTGTTTTTT. Amino acids: CASSFQGESTGELFF.

The V and J genes are TRBV7-6 and TRBJ2-2; TRBD2 matches at 12 bases. CDR3 length: 17 amino acids. The germline V gene has CDR1 SGHVS and CDR2 FNYEAQ. With V trimmed by 6 bases and J by 6 bases, 11 bases remained unmatched. Here the CDR3 reads CASRRTSGMFSPGELFF. The CDR3 bases are TGTGCCAGCAGGAGGACTAGCGGGATGTTCAGTCCCGGGGAGCTGTTTTTT.

The CDR3 region has the DNA TGTGCCAGTAGAGAGGGGCAAGGGGACAGGGGGAACCAAAATCAGCCCCAGCATTTT. Amino acids: CASREGQGDRGNQNQPQHF. V and J are TRBV19 and TRBJ1-5; TRBD1 matches at 11 bases. With V trimmed by 6 bases and J by 4 bases, 17 bases remained unmatched. CDR3 length equals 19 residues. Germline CDR1 is LNHDA and CDR2 is SQIVND (reference sequence).

The chain combines TRBV5-1 with TRBJ1-2, with 9 bases aligning to TRBD1. The V segment lost 4 bases and the J segment 4 bases; nucleotides outside the gene matches: 5. This CDR3 is built from 14 residues. Germline loops: CDR1 SGHRS, CDR2 YFSETQ. CDR3 loop: CASSTATGGYGYTF. CDR3 in DNA: TGCGCCAGCAGCACCGCGACAGGGGGCTATGGCTACACCTTC.

The chain employs TRBV6-5 and TRBJ1-6, with D perhaps matching TRBD1 (6 bases). V was shortened by 8 bases and J by 5 bases, with 13 bases between the two germline ends. Germline CDR1 reads MNHEY; CDR2 reads SVGAGI. The CDR3 is made up of 14 amino acids. The CDR3 region has the DNA TGTGCCAGCTCTAAGGGGGTCAATAATTCACCCCTCCACTTT. Protein: CASSKGVNNSPLHF.

V is TRBV2 and J is TRBJ2-3; TRBD2 aligns across 9 bases. From germline, CDR1 is SNHLY and CDR2 FYNNEI. The CDR3 covers 15 residues. V lost 4 bases to trimming and J lost 1 base; unmatched junction nucleotides: 3. This CDR3 is CASSGRTSGTDTQYF. CDR3 nucleotides: TGTGCCAGCAGTGGCCGGACTAGCGGCACAGATACGCAGTATTTT.

This clone has only one observation. The chain employs TRBV6-5 and TRBJ2-1; 13 nucleotides line up with TRBD2. The CDR3 is 15 residues long. The trim removed 6 bases at V and 6 bases at J, leaving 5 bases unmatched. CDR1 MNHEY and CDR2 SVGAGI come from the germline V gene. DNA of the CDR3: TGTGCCAGCAGCCTTGGACTAGCGGGAGCCAATGAGCAGTTCTTC. This encodes CASSLGLAGANEQFF.

V usage is TRBV6-5 and J usage is TRBJ1-1; D gene unclear. Germline V gene lookup returns CDR1 MNHEY and CDR2 SVGAGI. This CDR3 has 16 residues. V lost 0 bases, J lost 0 bases, and 11 bases lay in between. The CDR3 region is CASSYSFIRVNTEAFF. The CDR3, as DNA: TGTGCCAGCAGTTACTCATTCATTCGGGTGAACACTGAAGCTTTCTTT.